This TCR beta chain was captured in a study of blood T cell repertoires in COVID-19. In the study overall: The samples span acute and convalescent COVID-19 from the United States, Italy and Spain. Sources were T cells, B-cell-depleted T cells, or PBMCs; the material itself was cDNA or gDNA.

V was clipped by 4 bases and J by 4 bases, with 14 bases between them. This CDR3 region has 15 residues. Germline V gives CDR1 MDHEN, CDR2 SYDVKM. Authors' analysis steps: The assay estimated nucleated cells by amplifying reference gene primers. Generated by immunoSEQ multiplex PCR, the TCRdb table keeps only in-frame clones and is missing some. Clone size and the V and J calls come from that table; the DNA yielded D and trimming. The data contain about 87,000 clones, around three quarters of them singletons. This receptor was taken from a woman aged 50 to 65 with acute or convalescent COVID-19. J is TRBJ2-1 and V is TRBV28; weak D call: TRBD2 (6 bases). Sequencing was performed on peripheral blood. The chain's CDR3 is CASSSYTGVYNEQFF. Written as DNA, the CDR3 is TGTGCCAGCAGTTCCTATACGGGGGTATACAATGAGCAGTTCTTC.